Presented here are 20 T cell receptor beta chains from one specimen sequenced in a study of OX40 agonist ivuxolimab in advanced cancers. Some clones are missing from TCRdb's copy, which holds only in-frame ones; the method was immunoSEQ multiplex PCR. The repertoire includes 80,000 or so clones, over 85% of them detected once, and around 2.4% sits in the top ten. Sample: CD4+ or CD8+ T cells sorted from blood, taken in a trial of the OX40 agonist ivuxolimab. The source of these receptors is an adult with an advanced solid tumor such as melanoma, head and neck, liver or kidney cancer.

The rearrangement links TRBV7-9 to TRBJ2-7, with D perhaps given as TRBD1 or TRBD2 (7 bases each). This CDR3 has 13 residues. Germline values: CDR1 SEHNR, CDR2 FQNEAQ (reference sequence). The V and J ends lost 10 bases and 3 bases respectively, with 16 bases between them. The chain's CDR3 is CAIQRDSFYEQYF. The DNA for the CDR3 is TGTGCCATCCAGCGGGACAGCTTCTACGAGCAGTACTTC. Full variable domain (missing parts from reference TRBV7-9 and TRBJ2-7): DTGVSQNPRHKITKRGQNVTFRCDPISEHNRLYWYRQTLGQGPEFLTYFQNEAQLEKSRLLSDRFSAERPKGSFSTLEIQRTEQGDSAMYLCAIQRDSFYEQYFGPGTRLTVT.

The gene calls are TRBV5-1 and TRBJ1-1, with D tentatively TRBD1 (6 bases). This CDR3 has 14 residues. V shed 5 bases and J shed 1 base, with 12 bases lying between them. Germline V gene lookup returns CDR1 SGHRS and CDR2 YFSETQ. This chain's CDR3 is CASRTGAGNTEAFF. The DNA for the CDR3 is TGCGCCAGCAGGACGGGGGCGGGGAACACTGAAGCTTTCTTT.

Written as DNA, the CDR3 is TGTGCCAGCAGCCGCCAAGCTGGGAGCACTGAAGCTTTCTTT. It yields the protein CASSRQAGSTEAFF. V usage is TRBV4-2 and J usage is TRBJ1-1; the D is unclear. Germline-derived CDR1 and CDR2 are LGHNA and YNFKEQ. The V end lost 4 bases, the J end lost 4 bases, and 13 bases lay between the germline ends. This CDR3 spans 14 amino acids.

This chain connects TRBV6-1 to TRBJ2-1; D is uncertain. Trimming cost V 2 bases and J 10 bases, with 15 bases left between them. CDR1 MNHNS and CDR2 SASEGT come from the germline V gene. This CDR3 has 14 amino acids. As DNA, the CDR3 is TGTGCCAGCAGTGAATTGGTCGGCGACCTGGAGCAGTTCTTC. Residues: CASSELVGDLEQFF.

This clone has only a few counts. The CDR3 loop reads CASSHGQYNSPLHF. CDR3 bases: TGTGCCAGCAGCCATGGGCAGTATAATTCACCCCTCCACTTT. This rearrangement joins TRBV7-9 to TRBJ1-6, with D unclear. V dropped 5 bases and J dropped 4 bases, with 9 bases sitting between them. CDR3 length: 14 residues. CDR1 is SEHNR and CDR2 is FQNEAQ in the germline V gene (reference sequence).

This chain connects TRBV27 to TRBJ2-7; the D gene could be TRBD1 or TRBD2 (5 bases each). Germline-derived CDR1 and CDR2 are MNHEY and SMNVEV (reference sequence). V was cut by 5 bases and J by 2 bases, with 16 bases left in between. CDR3 length equals 15 residues. Here the CDR3 reads CASSRQFLGAYEQYF. The CDR3 DNA follows: TGTGCCAGCAGTAGACAGTTCCTCGGGGCCTACGAGCAGTACTTC.

The chain combines TRBV5-8 with TRBJ2-5; perhaps TRBD1 as D (5 bases). Trimming removed 7 bases from V and 4 bases from J, with 14 bases in between. The CDR3 loop spans 13 amino acids. Germline lookup yields CDR1 SGHTS and CDR2 YDEGEE. The CDR3 reads CASGQIGGETQYF. Here the CDR3 DNA reads TGTGCCAGCGGACAAATAGGCGGAGAGACCCAGTACTTC.

This rearrangement joins TRBV27 to TRBJ2-7; 8 bases map to TRBD1. The CDR3 is 12 residues long. Trimming cost V 8 bases and J 2 bases; bases outside gene matches: 2. Germline CDR1 is MNHEY and CDR2 is SMNVEV (reference sequence). This CDR3 reads CASGQGPYEQYF. CDR3 DNA: TGTGCCAGCGGACAGGGCCCCTACGAGCAGTACTTC.

This clone was observed once. The chain is built from TRBV7-8 and TRBJ2-1; TRBD1 might be the D (5 bases). The CDR3 is 14 amino acids. Germline values: CDR1 SGHVS, CDR2 FQNEAQ. V was cut by 1 base and J by 6 bases, with 10 bases left in between. As DNA, the CDR3 is TGTGCCAGCAGCTTAGGTCAGGACACCAATGAGCAGTTCTTC. This translates into CASSLGQDTNEQFF.

The rearrangement links TRBV28 to TRBJ1-1; no firm D call. This CDR3 spans 13 amino acids. Germline V gives CDR1 MDHEN, CDR2 SYDVKM. The V and J ends lost 5 bases and 13 bases respectively, with 20 bases between them. As DNA, the CDR3 is TGTGCCAGCAGTATCCCTCGGTGGAGGATTGGTTTCTTT. Translating it yields CASSIPRWRIGFF.

The chain combines TRBV11-2 with TRBJ2-7; 8 positions match TRBD1. Germline V lookup: CDR1 SGHAT, CDR2 FQNNGV. The CDR3 sequence is 14 residues long. The V gene end was trimmed by 5 bases and the J gene end by 1 base; junction bases not matched to a gene: 4. Here the CDR3 DNA reads TGTGCCAGCAGCCCGGACAGGGCGTCCTACGAGCAGTACTTC. Protein product: CASSPDRASYEQYF.

This rearrangement joins TRBV2 to TRBJ2-5; a possible D gene is TRBD2 (5 bases). This CDR3 contains 12 residues. Looked up from germline, CDR1 is SNHLY and CDR2 is FYNNEI. The ends were cut back, 8 bases at V and 5 bases at J, with 12 bases in the middle. CDR3 sequence reads: CASFLLVETQYF. CDR3 nucleotides: TGTGCCAGCTTCCTACTAGTGGAGACCCAGTACTTC.

This chain connects TRBV28 to TRBJ1-3, with a possible D match to TRBD1 (5 bases). This CDR3 is built from 18 residues. The germline CDR1 and CDR2 sequences are MDHEN and SYDVKM. V was cut by 3 bases and J by 0 bases, with 18 bases left in between. CDR3 nucleotide sequence: TGTGCCAGCAGTTTGTGGGGGACGGGGACCCGCTCTGGAAACACCATATATTTT. Translating gives CASSLWGTGTRSGNTIYF. Full variable domain (rest looked up from reference TRBV28 and TRBJ1-3): DVKVTQSSRYLVKRTGEKVFLECVQDMDHENMFWYRQDPGLGLRLIYFSYDVKMKEKGDIPEGYSVSREKKERFSLILESASTNQTSMYLCASSLWGTGTRSGNTIYFGEGSWLTVV.

This chain links TRBV20-1 with TRBJ2-7; TRBD1 might be the D (5 bases). The CDR3 has 11 residues. Trimming took off 4 bases at V and 3 bases at J, with 7 bases between the two ends. Germline CDR1 is DFQATT and CDR2 is SNEGSKA (reference sequence). The DNA of the CDR3 is TGCAGTGCTACCAGGGACTACGAGCAGTACTTC. Its protein product is CSATRDYEQYF.

V gene TRBV4-2 combines with J gene TRBJ2-3; possibly TRBD2 for D (6 bases). Trimming took off 3 bases at V and 4 bases at J, with 17 bases between the two ends. The CDR3 covers 16 residues. Looked up from germline, CDR1 is LGHNA and CDR2 is YNFKEQ. Here the CDR3 DNA reads TGTGCCAGCAGCCACCCGACTAGTCGGGAGCCAGATACGCAGTATTTT. Encoded protein: CASSHPTSREPDTQYF.

The V and J genes are TRBV5-1 and TRBJ1-2; no clear D gene. The germline gives CDR1 SGHRS, CDR2 YFSETQ. The ends were cut back, 0 bases at V and 5 bases at J, with 11 bases in the middle. The CDR3 has 14 residues. In DNA, the CDR3 is TGCGCCAGCAGCTTGGATACGGGTTGGTATGGCTACACCTTC. This translates into CASSLDTGWYGYTF.

The rearrangement uses TRBV19 and TRBJ1-5; the D is unclear. V lost 9 bases to trimming and J lost 3 bases, with 18 bases between them. Looked up from germline, CDR1 is LNHDA and CDR2 is SQIVND (reference sequence). This CDR3 is 15 amino acids long. CDR3 sequence reads: CASRSGKGSNQPQHF. CDR3 sequence (DNA): TGTGCCAGCCGGTCCGGGAAAGGTTCCAATCAGCCCCAGCATTTT.

The chain couples TRBV5-1 to TRBJ2-4; 8 bases match TRBD2. After removal of 2 bases from V and 7 bases from J, the junction contained 5 bases not matched to a gene. CDR3 length: 14 amino acids. Per germline, CDR1 SGHRS and CDR2 YFSETQ. This CDR3 reads CASSLAGDDNIQYF. CDR3 DNA: TGCGCCAGCAGCTTAGCGGGGGACGATAACATTCAGTACTTC.

The chain employs TRBV7-2 and TRBJ1-1; TRBD1 is a possible D gene (6 bases). V lost 3 bases to trimming and J lost 4 bases, with 9 bases between them. This CDR3 comprises 13 residues. Germline lookup yields CDR1 SGHTA and CDR2 FQGNSA. The CDR3 is CASSFQGITEAFF. CDR3 DNA sequence: TGTGCCAGCAGCTTCCAGGGGATCACTGAAGCTTTCTTT.

This clone was recorded only once. The chain combines TRBV5-1 with TRBJ2-2; TRBD1 agrees at 7 bases. CDR1 and CDR2 (germline): SGHRS, YFSETQ. V lost 3 bases and J lost 0; bases outside the gene matches: 2. CDR3 length: 15 residues. The CDR3 DNA follows: TGCGCCAGCAGCTCGGGACAGCCGAACACCGGGGAGCTGTTTTTT. Translating it yields CASSSGQPNTGELFF.